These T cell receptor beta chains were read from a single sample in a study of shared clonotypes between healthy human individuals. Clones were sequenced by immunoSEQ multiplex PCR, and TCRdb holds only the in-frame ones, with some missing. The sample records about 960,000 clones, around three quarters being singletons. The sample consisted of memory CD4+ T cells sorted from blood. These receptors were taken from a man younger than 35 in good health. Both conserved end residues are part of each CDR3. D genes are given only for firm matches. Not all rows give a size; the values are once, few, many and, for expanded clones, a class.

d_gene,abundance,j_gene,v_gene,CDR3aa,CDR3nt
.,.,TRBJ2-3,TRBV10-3,CASSLNRGTGGDTQYF,TGTGCCAGCAGCTTAAACAGGGGTACGGGAGGAGATACGCAGTATTTT
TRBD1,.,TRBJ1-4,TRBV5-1,CASSDPRGTGNEKLFF,TGCGCCAGCAGCGATCCGAGGGGGACAGGGAATGAAAAACTGTTTTTT
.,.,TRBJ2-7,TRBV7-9,CASSPNIGGNYEQYF,TGTGCCAGCAGCCCTAACATTGGCGGAAACTACGAGCAGTACTTC
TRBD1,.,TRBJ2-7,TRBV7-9,CASSHDRGRYEQYF,TGTGCCAGCAGCCACGACAGGGGTCGGTACGAGCAGTACTTC
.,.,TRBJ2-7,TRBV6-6,CASSYGLLSSYEQYF,TGTGCCAGCAGTTATGGGTTACTGAGCTCCTACGAGCAGTACTTC
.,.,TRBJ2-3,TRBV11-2,CASSSNIGTVTDTQYF,TGTGCCAGCAGCTCAAATATCGGGACCGTCACAGATACGCAGTATTTT
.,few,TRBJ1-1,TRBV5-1,CASSFKDMNTEAFF,TGCGCCAGCAGCTTTAAAGACATGAACACTGAAGCTTTCTTT
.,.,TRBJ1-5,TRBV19,CASSIPLGPQHF,TGTGCCAGTAGTATTCCTCTGGGGCCCCAGCATTTT
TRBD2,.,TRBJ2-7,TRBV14,CARLPGTRPYEQYF,TGTGCCAGACTTCCAGGGACTAGACCATACGAGCAGTACTTC
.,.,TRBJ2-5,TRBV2,CASSVSGLGETQYF,TGTGCCAGCAGTGTATCAGGGTTGGGGGAGACCCAGTACTTC
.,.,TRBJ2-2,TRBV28,CASSTPTGELFF,TGTGCCAGCAGTACCCCCACCGGGGAGCTGTTTTTT
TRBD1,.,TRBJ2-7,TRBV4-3,CASSRDRASEQYF,TGCGCCAGCAGCCGGGACAGAGCCTCTGAGCAGTACTTC
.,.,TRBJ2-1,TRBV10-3,CAISGATSSYNEQFF,TGTGCCATCAGTGGGGCAACAAGCTCCTACAATGAGCAGTTCTTC
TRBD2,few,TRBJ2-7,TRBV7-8,CASGREASYEQYF,TGTGCCAGTGGCCGGGAGGCCTCCTACGAGCAGTACTTC
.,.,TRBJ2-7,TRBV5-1,CASSPDSYEQYF,TGCGCCAGCAGTCCCGATAGCTACGAGCAGTACTTC